Listed here are 23 T cell receptor beta chains from one sample, sequenced in a study of shared clonotypes between healthy human individuals. Profiling relied on immunoSEQ multiplex PCR, and the TCRdb table lists in-frame clones only, not all of them. This sample has about 690,000 clones, with around 90% found just once. The source material was memory CD8+ T cells from PBMCs. Subset given: CD45RO+ cells pooled with CCR7-negative TemRA cells. Every receptor here comes from a man younger than 35 in good health. Some clones in this sample may be carry-over from other donors' samples.

V is TRBV6-5 and J is TRBJ2-7; D may be TRBD2 (7 bases). V lost 8 bases, J lost 6 bases, and 17 bases lay in between. The CDR3 extends over 13 amino acids. CDR1 is MNHEY, CDR2 SVGAGI, per germline. The CDR3 region has the DNA TGTGCCAGCGCTGGCCGGGGGGCGGTCGAGCAGTACTTC. It is translated as CASAGRGAVEQYF.

This clone turned up a few times. The CDR3 spells CSVAVSEEKLFF. The DNA of the CDR3 is TGCAGCGTTGCGGTCAGCGAGGAAAAACTGTTTTTT. This chain uses TRBV29-1 with TRBJ1-4; D unclear. Deletions cut 4 bases from V and 8 bases from J, with 11 bases between. CDR3 size: 12 residues. Germline assignment: CDR1 SQVTM and CDR2 ANQGSEA.

The V gene is TRBV2, the J gene TRBJ2-5; D remains unclear. Germline V gives CDR1 SNHLY, CDR2 FYNNEI. Trimming took off 6 bases at V and 5 bases at J, with 10 bases between the two ends. This CDR3 comprises 12 residues. The CDR3 DNA reads as TGTGCCAGCAGCCAAACACAGGAGACCCAGTACTTC. It specifies CASSQTQETQYF.

This clone was detected once. The chain uses TRBV9 and TRBJ2-5; D is possibly TRBD1 (5 bases). This CDR3 is built from 17 residues. V gave up 0 bases and J gave up 0 bases, with 15 bases separating them. From germline, CDR1 is SGDLS and CDR2 YYNGEE. CDR3 amino acids: CASSVGRGKTYQETQYF. In DNA form, the CDR3 reads TGTGCCAGCAGCGTAGGTAGGGGAAAGACGTACCAAGAGACCCAGTACTTC.

DNA of the CDR3: TGTGCCAGCAGCTTGTACAAGGGAGTGTACGAGCAGTACTTC. Its translation: CASSLYKGVYEQYF. The V call is TRBV5-6, the J call TRBJ2-7; perhaps TRBD2 as D (5 bases). CDR1 is SGHDT, CDR2 YYEEEE, per germline. The CDR3 has 14 amino acids. V was trimmed by 1 base and J by 4 bases, leaving 12 bases between them.

The V gene is TRBV29-1, the J gene TRBJ2-1; D remains unclear. The germline gives CDR1 SQVTM, CDR2 ANQGSEA. This CDR3 is built from 13 residues. With 3 bases removed from V and 6 bases from J, the gap between germline ends came to 12 bases. CDR3 in DNA: TGCAGCGTTGAGGTCCAGGTGCCCAATGAGCAGTTCTTC. Encoded protein: CSVEVQVPNEQFF.

The rearrangement uses TRBV7-9 and TRBJ2-7, with TRBD2 as a possible D gene (6 bases). The germline gives CDR1 SEHNR, CDR2 FQNEAQ (reference sequence). CDR3 length: 15 residues. V lost 5 bases and J lost 0, with 14 bases in between. CDR3 sequence: CASSLGGASSYEQYF. The CDR3 nucleotides read TGTGCCAGCAGCCTGGGGGGAGCGTCCTCCTACGAGCAGTACTTC.

The chain employs TRBV11-3 and TRBJ2-3, with 9 bases identical to TRBD2. The trim removed 2 bases at V and 4 bases at J, leaving 10 bases unmatched. CDR3 size: 17 residues. Germline CDR1 is SGHNT and CDR2 is YENEEA. The CDR3 spells CASSLKVCSGSSDTQYF. The CDR3 nucleotides read TGTGCCAGCAGCTTAAAGGTTTGTAGCGGGAGTTCAGATACGCAGTATTTT.

The rearrangement joins TRBV29-1 to TRBJ2-3, with 10 bases aligning to TRBD2. Germline assignment: CDR1 SQVTM and CDR2 ANQGSEA. The length of the CDR3 is 15 residues. V lost 5 bases and J lost 1; bases outside the gene matches: 6. The DNA of the CDR3 is TGCAGCGTTCGCCCAGGACTAGCGGGCACAGATACGCAGTATTTT. The encoded protein is CSVRPGLAGTDTQYF.

The rearrangement joins TRBV7-9 to TRBJ2-6; no firm D call. V was shortened by 1 base and J by 0 bases, with 10 bases between the two germline ends. Germline V lookup: CDR1 SEHNR, CDR2 FQNEAQ (reference sequence). This CDR3 has 17 amino acids. The CDR3 DNA reads as TGTGCCAGCAGCTTAGTTTATGTTAGCTCTGGGGCCAACGTCCTGACTTTC. Its protein product is CASSLVYVSSGANVLTF.

The rearrangement uses TRBV13 and TRBJ2-2; D not certain. The CDR3 sequence is 17 residues long. Germline loops: CDR1 PRHDT, CDR2 FYEKMQ (reference sequence). V lost 2 bases and J lost 6, with 19 bases in between. CDR3 region: CASSLMFALGFSGELFF. The CDR3 DNA follows: TGTGCCAGCAGCTTAATGTTCGCCCTCGGGTTTTCCGGGGAGCTGTTTTTT.

Turning to this clone: This specimen includes other DNA sequences encoding the same CDR3. The chain has TRBV4-1 and TRBJ2-7, with 9 bases matching TRBD2. The CDR3 has 15 residues. V lost 1 base, J lost 2 bases, and 3 bases stayed unmatched. The germline V gene encodes CDR1 MGHRA and CDR2 YSYEKL. CDR3 coding DNA: TGCGCCAGCAGCCAAGGAGCGGGAGGCCCCTACGAGCAGTACTTC. It encodes CASSQGAGGPYEQYF.

The chain has TRBV19 and TRBJ2-7; a weak D match, TRBD2 (5 bases). The germline V gene has CDR1 LNHDA and CDR2 SQIVND (reference sequence). The CDR3 is made up of 15 amino acids. Trimming took 3 bases from V and 6 from J, leaving 18 bases between them. CDR3 protein: CASSIHGESPSEQYF. CDR3 in DNA: TGTGCCAGTAGTATTCACGGGGAATCCCCTAGCGAGCAGTACTTC.

This chain links TRBV5-1 with TRBJ2-7; tentative D call: TRBD2 (6 bases). Between the trimmed V and J ends, which lost 7 bases and 3 bases, there was a span of 14 bases. Germline CDR1 and CDR2: SGHRS and YFSETQ. The CDR3 extends over 13 amino acids. The CDR3 sequence: CASGPGTRYEQYF. The CDR3, as DNA: TGCGCCAGCGGACCCGGGACTCGCTACGAGCAGTACTTC.

The V call is TRBV27, the J call TRBJ2-2, with 7 nucleotides matching TRBD1. The CDR3 sequence is 15 residues long. J lost 4 bases, V lost 1 base, and 3 bases had no gene match. CDR1 is MNHEY and CDR2 is SMNVEV in the germline V gene (reference sequence). In DNA, the CDR3 is TGTGCCAGCAGTTTATTAGGGACAGCCACCGGGGAGCTGTTTTTT. Its protein product is CASSLLGTATGELFF.

This clone was recorded a few times. Other DNA sequences in this specimen translate into the identical CDR3. The chain joins TRBV7-9 to TRBJ1-3, with D unresolved. CDR1 is SEHNR, CDR2 FQNEAQ, per germline (reference sequence). The CDR3 covers 15 residues. The V gene lost 1 base and the J gene lost 0 bases, with 7 bases spanning the gap. This chain's CDR3 is CASSLGRLSGNTIYF. The CDR3 DNA reads as TGTGCCAGCAGCTTAGGACGGCTCTCTGGAAACACCATATATTTT.

CDR3 sequence reads: CASSRNQESGSYEQYF. The CDR3 DNA reads as TGCGCCAGCAGCCGAAACCAGGAGAGCGGCTCCTACGAGCAGTACTTC. The V and J genes are TRBV4-1 and TRBJ2-7; TRBD2 might be the D (5 bases). The CDR3 extends over 16 amino acids. V gave up 4 bases and J gave up 0 bases, with 16 bases separating them. CDR1 is MGHRA and CDR2 is YSYEKL in the germline V gene.

The chain employs TRBV6-5 and TRBJ2-3; 10 bases align to TRBD1. Germline-derived CDR1 and CDR2 are MNHEY and SVGAGI. J lost 4 bases, V lost 5 bases, and 6 bases had no gene match. The CDR3 has 15 amino acids. The CDR3 nucleotides are TGTGCCAGCAGTCACGGACAGGGGGGCGCAGATACGCAGTATTTT. This encodes CASSHGQGGADTQYF.

The CDR3 loop is CASLGRSYEQYF. CDR3 DNA: TGTGCCAGCCTGGGCCGCTCCTACGAGCAGTACTTC. This chain links TRBV2 with TRBJ2-7; no reliable D call. Looked up from germline, CDR1 is SNHLY and CDR2 is FYNNEI. CDR3 size: 12 residues. Trimming shortened V by 8 bases and J by 0 bases, and 8 bases separated the two germline ends. The variable domain in full, with the rest retrieved from reference TRBV2 and TRBJ2-7, is EPEVTQTPSHQVTQMGQEVILRCVPISNHLYFYWYRQILGQKVEFLVSFYNNEISEKSEIFDDQFSVERPDGSNFTLKIRSTKLEDSAMYFCASLGRSYEQYFGPGTRLTVT.

In DNA, the CDR3 is TGTGCCAGCCGCAGACGCTTCTCTGGAAACACCATATATTTT. Protein product: CASRRRFSGNTIYF. The chain couples TRBV28 to TRBJ1-3; D unclear. Germline CDR1 reads MDHEN; CDR2 reads SYDVKM. Trimming cost V 8 bases and J 0 bases, with 11 bases left between them. CDR3 size: 14 residues.

V is TRBV29-1 and J is TRBJ2-1; TRBD1 matches at 8 bases. In germline, CDR1 is SQVTM, CDR2 ANQGSEA. The CDR3 length is 15 residues. J lost 8 bases, V lost 3 bases, and 12 bases had no gene match. CDR3 sequence: CSVENPGTGLHEQFF. The CDR3 coding sequence is TGCAGCGTTGAGAACCCCGGGACAGGATTGCATGAGCAGTTCTTC.

In its sample, this clone was seen once. CDR3 protein: CATSRGSWGPQVETQYF. Here the CDR3 DNA reads TGTGCCACCAGCAGGGGTTCATGGGGGCCCCAGGTAGAGACCCAGTACTTC. The J gene is TRBJ2-5, the V gene TRBV15, with D possibly matching TRBD1 (6 bases). The ends were cut back, 3 bases at V and 4 bases at J, with 21 bases in the middle. The germline V gene encodes CDR1 LNHNV and CDR2 YYDKDF (reference sequence). The CDR3 consists of 17 residues.

The V gene is TRBV6-1, the J gene TRBJ2-7; the match to TRBD1 covers 10 bases. The germline V gene has CDR1 MNHNS and CDR2 SASEGT. V lost 5 bases and J lost 4; bases outside the gene matches: 2. The CDR3 runs to 13 residues. CDR3 sequence: CASSPDRGYEQYF. In DNA, the CDR3 is TGTGCCAGCAGTCCGGACAGGGGGTACGAGCAGTACTTC.